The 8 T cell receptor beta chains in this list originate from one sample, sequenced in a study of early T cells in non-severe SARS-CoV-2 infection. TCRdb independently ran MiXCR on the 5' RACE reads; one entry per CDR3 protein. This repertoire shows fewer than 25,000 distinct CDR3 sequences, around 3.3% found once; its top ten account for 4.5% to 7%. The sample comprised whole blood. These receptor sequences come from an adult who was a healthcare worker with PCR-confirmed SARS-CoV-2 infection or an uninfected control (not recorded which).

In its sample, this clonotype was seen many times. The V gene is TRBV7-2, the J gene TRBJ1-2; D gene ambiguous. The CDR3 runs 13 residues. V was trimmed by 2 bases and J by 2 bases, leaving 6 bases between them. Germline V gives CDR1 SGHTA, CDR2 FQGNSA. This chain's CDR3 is CASSLSINYGYTF. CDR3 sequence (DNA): TGTGCCAGCAGCTTATCCATAAACTATGGCTACACCTTC.

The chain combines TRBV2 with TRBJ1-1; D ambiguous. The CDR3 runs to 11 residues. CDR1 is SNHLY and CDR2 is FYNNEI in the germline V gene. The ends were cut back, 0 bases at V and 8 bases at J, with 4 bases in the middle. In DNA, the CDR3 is TGTGCCAGCAGTGAAGCGTACGAAGCTTTCTTT. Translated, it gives CASSEAYEAFF.

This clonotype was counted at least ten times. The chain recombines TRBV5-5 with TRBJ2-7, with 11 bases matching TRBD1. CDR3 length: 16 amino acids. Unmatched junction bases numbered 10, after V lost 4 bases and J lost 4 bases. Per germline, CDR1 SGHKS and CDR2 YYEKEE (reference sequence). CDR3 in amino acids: CASSTNPGQGGYEQYF. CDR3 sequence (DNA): TGTGCCAGCAGCACGAATCCGGGACAGGGGGGATACGAGCAGTACTTC.

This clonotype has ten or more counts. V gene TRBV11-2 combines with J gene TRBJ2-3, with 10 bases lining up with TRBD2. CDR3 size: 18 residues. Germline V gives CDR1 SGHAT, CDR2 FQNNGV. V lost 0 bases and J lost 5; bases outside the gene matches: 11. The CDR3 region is CASSLDLPASGRIDTQYF. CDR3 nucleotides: TGTGCCAGCAGCTTAGATCTTCCGGCTAGCGGGAGAATAGATACGCAGTATTTT.

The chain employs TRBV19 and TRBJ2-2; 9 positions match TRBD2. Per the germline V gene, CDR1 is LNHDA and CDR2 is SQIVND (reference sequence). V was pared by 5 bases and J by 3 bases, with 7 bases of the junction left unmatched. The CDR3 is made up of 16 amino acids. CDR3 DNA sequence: TGTGCCAGTAGTCTTGGGACTAGCCCATACACCGGGGAGCTGTTTTTT. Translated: CASSLGTSPYTGELFF.

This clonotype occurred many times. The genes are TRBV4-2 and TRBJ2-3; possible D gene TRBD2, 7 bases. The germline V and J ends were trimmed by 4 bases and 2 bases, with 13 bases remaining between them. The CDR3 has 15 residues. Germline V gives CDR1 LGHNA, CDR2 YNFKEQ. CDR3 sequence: CASSPLGGLTDTQYF. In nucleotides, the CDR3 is TGTGCCAGCAGCCCCCTCGGGGGGCTCACAGATACGCAGTATTTT.

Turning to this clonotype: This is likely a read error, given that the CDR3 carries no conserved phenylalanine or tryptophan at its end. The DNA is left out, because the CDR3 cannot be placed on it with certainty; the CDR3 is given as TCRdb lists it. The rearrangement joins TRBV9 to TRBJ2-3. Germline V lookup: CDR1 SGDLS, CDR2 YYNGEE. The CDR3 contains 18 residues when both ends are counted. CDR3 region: CASSVGSFPRRYAVAHRL.

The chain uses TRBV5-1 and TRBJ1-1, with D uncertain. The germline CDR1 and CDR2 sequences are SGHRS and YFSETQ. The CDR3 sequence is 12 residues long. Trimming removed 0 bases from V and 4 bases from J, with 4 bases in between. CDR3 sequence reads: CASSLDGTEAFF. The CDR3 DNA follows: TGCGCCAGCAGCTTGGACGGCACTGAAGCTTTCTTT.